This section outlines one TCR beta chain sequence together with its context. This clonotype was seen ten or more times. Its target antigen remains unknown. The record has no base qualities; no much larger clone is one base away. Receptor libraries were prepared by PCR. Sequencing was performed on an Illumina HiSeq 2500. TCR library preparation used molecular barcoding, with unique molecular identifiers applied to normalize quantification of the TCRbeta repertoire. Using fastp trimming at Q25 and MiXCR clonotype assembly, TCRdb reanalyzed the public sequencing data and kept in-frame beta chains. When rows share a CDR3 protein, they turn into one entry using the most common DNA and genes. The sample data list hundreds of thousands of distinct CDR3 sequences, and about 9.5% of these were observed just once. The ten largest account for less than 9% of the sample. This sample is drawn from a study of T-cell reconstitution after alpha-beta-depleted transplantation in children (dated by TCRdb to the mid-2010s). Regarding the research as a whole: Using TCR repertoire profiling, the study followed T-cell immune reconstitution in a quantitative way in children after TCRalphabeta/CD19-depleted allogeneic hematopoietic cell transplantation.

CDR1 and CDR2 were assigned from the germline V gene as SGHTA and FQGNSA. V loses 4 bases at its end and J loses 10 bases; junction bases beyond the gene matches: 8. Reading from cysteine to phenylalanine, the CDR3 counts 14 amino acids. Only CDR3 DNA remains: 42 bases, in frame from the first base. What the research found in general, with its limitations: The high TCRbeta diversity at day 60 in some patients was ascribed to recipient T cells and intrathymic progenitors that had survived conditioning. About two months after transplant, the apparently early recovery of alphabetaT-cell counts reportedly depended on just several hundred clones that had expanded rapidly and came from non-depleted graft cells. Hyperexpanded clone frequencies declined over subsequent months; after one year, T-cell counts and TCRbeta diversity were mostly attributed to newly produced T cells.

The sample's treatment or condition label is to be understood as: allogeneic hematopoietic cell transplantation with graft depleted of TCRalphabeta T cells and CD19 B cells. Transplant recipients were children who received TCRalphabeta/CD19-depleted allogeneic hematopoietic cell grafts. Material: PBMCs, obtained before TCRalphabeta/CD19-depleted stem cell transplant. The chain links TRBV7-2 with TRBJ2-1, and TRBD2 matches 9 of the central bases. The sequence came from a boy in the first two years of life with acute myeloid leukemia, due to receive a stem cell transplant. The CDR3 here reads CASSSVSGRREQFF. The DNA reads TGTGCCAGCAGCTCCGTTAGCGGGAGAAGAGAGCAGTTCTTC.